Below, 27 T cell receptor beta chains from the same sample are listed, as sequenced in a study of blood T cell repertoires in COVID-19. Repertoires were generated with immunoSEQ multiplex PCR, while TCRdb's copy carries only in-frame clones and drops some. Of 250,000 to 300,000 clones listed, roughly 80% are singletons. Sequenced input: PBMCs or T cells enriched from blood (not recorded which). The receptor set was obtained from a man in his forties who had been exposed to COVID-19.

V usage is TRBV2 and J usage is TRBJ1-2; 12 bases are shared with TRBD1. V was clipped by 4 bases and J by 4 bases; unmatched bases: 10. CDR1 and CDR2 (germline): SNHLY, FYNNEI. The CDR3 consists of 17 residues. CDR3: CASSGNLGQGAAYGYTF. For the CDR3, the DNA is TGTGCCAGCAGTGGGAACCTGGGACAGGGGGCTGCCTATGGCTACACCTTC.

This chain connects TRBV7-3 to TRBJ2-7; the match to TRBD1 covers 11 bases. V dropped 5 bases and J dropped 6; count of bases not matched to a gene: 6. Per the germline V gene, CDR1 is SGHTA and CDR2 is FQGTGA. CDR3 length: 14 residues. The CDR3 here is CASSVGTGGGEQYF. CDR3 sequence (DNA): TGTGCCAGCAGCGTAGGGACAGGGGGAGGCGAGCAGTACTTC.

The genes are TRBV7-9 and TRBJ1-1, with D maybe TRBD1 (6 bases). CDR3 length: 14 residues. Trimming took 5 bases from V and 5 from J, leaving 15 bases between them. The germline V gene encodes CDR1 SEHNR and CDR2 FQNEAQ (reference sequence). CDR3: CASSPTIGGTEAFF. For the CDR3, the DNA is TGTGCCAGCAGCCCCACCATAGGGGGAACTGAAGCTTTCTTT.

The V gene is TRBV30, the J gene TRBJ1-5; 7 positions match TRBD1. After removal of 2 bases from V and 3 bases from J, the junction contained 7 bases not matched to a gene. There are 15 residues in the CDR3. Germline V gene sequence: CDR1 GTSNPN, CDR2 SVGIG (reference sequence). The CDR3 spells CAWSPPGTANQPQHF. CDR3 DNA sequence: TGTGCCTGGAGTCCACCAGGGACAGCCAATCAGCCCCAGCATTTT.

The rearrangement uses TRBV3-1 (or the pseudogene TRBV3-2) and TRBJ1-4; the match to TRBD1 covers 7 bases. Germline V gene sequence: CDR1 LGHDT, CDR2 YNNKEL (reference sequence). The CDR3 contains 15 residues. V lost 3 bases, J lost 6 bases, and 7 bases stayed unmatched. DNA of the CDR3: TGTGCCAGCAGCCATTGGGCAGGGGGTGATGAAAAACTGTTTTTT. Its translation: CASSHWAGGDEKLFF.

The gene calls are TRBV4-2 and TRBJ1-1; perhaps TRBD1 as D (5 bases). This CDR3 is built from 13 residues. V lost 4 bases, J lost 2 bases, and 8 bases lay in between. CDR1 LGHNA and CDR2 YNFKEQ come from the germline V gene. CDR3 amino acids: CASSPGGNTEAFF. In nucleotides, the CDR3 is TGTGCCAGCAGCCCCGGGGGTAACACTGAAGCTTTCTTT.

This chain joins TRBV24-1 and TRBJ2-1; 15 bases are shared with TRBD2. The CDR3 consists of 21 residues. V lost 5 bases and J lost 0; bases outside the gene matches: 13. Germline CDR1 KGHDR, CDR2 SFDVKD. In DNA form, the CDR3 reads TGTGCCACCAGTGGCAACGCGGGACTAGCGGGAGGTTGGAGCTCCTACAATGAGCAGTTCTTC. This encodes CATSGNAGLAGGWSSYNEQFF.

This chain joins TRBV3-1 (or the pseudogene TRBV3-2) and TRBJ2-7, with D tentatively TRBD1 (6 bases). The CDR3 consists of 13 residues. Trimming removed 3 bases at V and 5 bases at J, with 11 bases between. Germline V gene lookup returns CDR1 LGHDT and CDR2 YNNKEL (reference sequence). CDR3 sequence: CASSQKTGNEQYF. The CDR3 region has the DNA TGTGCCAGCAGCCAGAAGACAGGTAACGAGCAGTACTTC.

V and J are TRBV5-1 and TRBJ2-3, with TRBD2 matching 7 bases. CDR3 length equals 15 residues. With V trimmed by 1 base and J by 2 bases, 4 bases remained unmatched. Germline CDR1 reads SGHRS; CDR2 reads YFSETQ. In nucleotides, the CDR3 is TGCGCCAGCAGCTTGCGGGGGGTGGACACAGATACGCAGTATTTT. This gives the protein CASSLRGVDTDTQYF.

The V call is TRBV3-1 (or the pseudogene TRBV3-2), the J call TRBJ2-3, with 8 nucleotides matching TRBD2. The germline CDR1 and CDR2 sequences are LGHDT and YNNKEL (reference sequence). This CDR3 has 16 amino acids. V trimming: 4 bases; J trimming: 2 bases; junction bases outside the gene matches: 8. DNA of the CDR3: TGTGCCAGCAGCCGCGAAGCGGGAGTAACCACAGATACGCAGTATTTT. Translation gives CASSREAGVTTDTQYF.

This chain connects TRBV5-4 to TRBJ1-4; D is possibly TRBD1 (5 bases). The V gene lost 7 bases and the J gene lost 8 bases, with 15 bases spanning the gap. This CDR3 is built from 13 residues. Germline V lookup: CDR1 SGHNT, CDR2 YYREEE (reference sequence). In DNA, the CDR3 is TGTGCCAGCTCTGTCGCAGGGAGGGAAAAACTGTTTTTT. Its protein is CASSVAGREKLFF.

The CDR3 spells CASQPGLAGGRAYEQYF. The CDR3 coding sequence is TGTGCCAGCCAACCGGGACTAGCGGGAGGGAGGGCCTACGAGCAGTACTTC. The V gene is TRBV28, the J gene TRBJ2-7, with TRBD2 identical over 16 bases. The germline V gene has CDR1 MDHEN and CDR2 SYDVKM. CDR3 length: 17 amino acids. Trimming at V came to 8 bases and at J to 2 bases, leaving 9 bases not matched to a gene. Drawing the rest from reference TRBV28 and TRBJ2-7, the complete variable domain is DVKVTQSSRYLVKRTGEKVFLECVQDMDHENMFWYRQDPGLGLRLIYFSYDVKMKEKGDIPEGYSVSREKKERFSLILESASTNQTSMYLCASQPGLAGGRAYEQYFGPGTRLTVT.

The rearrangement links TRBV2 to TRBJ1-3; unclear D gene. Per germline, CDR1 SNHLY and CDR2 FYNNEI. The V gene lost 5 bases and the J gene lost 0 bases, with 14 bases spanning the gap. The CDR3 is 16 amino acids. Here the CDR3 reads CASSRRSGSSGNTIYF. The CDR3 DNA sequence: TGTGCCAGCAGTAGGCGGTCGGGTAGCTCTGGAAACACCATATATTTT.

V and J are TRBV19 and TRBJ2-2, with 15 nucleotides matching TRBD2. After removal of 3 bases from V and 5 bases from J, the junction contained 10 bases not matched to a gene. CDR1 is LNHDA and CDR2 is SQIVND in the germline V gene (reference sequence). CDR3 length: 19 residues. As DNA, the CDR3 is TGTGCCAGTAGTATTCCCGGACTAGCGGGAGGGCCAGGTACCGGGGAGCTGTTTTTT. This translates into CASSIPGLAGGPGTGELFF. The full variable domain, its missing parts supplied by reference TRBV19 and TRBJ2-2, is DGGITQSPKYLFRKEGQNVTLSCEQNLNHDAMYWYRQDPGQGLRLIYYSQIVNDFQKGDIAEGYSVSREKKESFPLTVTSAQKNPTAFYLCASSIPGLAGGPGTGELFFGEGSRLTVL.

The chain uses TRBV5-1 and TRBJ2-1; TRBD2 is a possible D gene (5 bases). The V and J ends lost 0 bases and 5 bases respectively, with 15 bases between them. Germline lookup yields CDR1 SGHRS and CDR2 YFSETQ. The CDR3 runs 16 residues. The CDR3 spells CASSLVGPSGNNEQFF. The CDR3 bases are TGCGCCAGCAGCTTGGTAGGACCCAGCGGAAACAATGAGCAGTTCTTC.

The chain couples TRBV30 to TRBJ1-1; no definite D call. Per the germline V gene, CDR1 is GTSNPN and CDR2 is SVGIG (reference sequence). CDR3 size: 12 residues. Trimming stripped 0 bases from V and 8 bases from J, with 10 bases between. This chain's CDR3 is CAWSVSGAEAFF. The CDR3 DNA is TGTGCCTGGAGTGTAAGCGGAGCAGAAGCTTTCTTT. Variable domain in full (rest from reference TRBV30 and TRBJ1-1): SQTIHQWPATLVQPVGSPLSLECTVEGTSNPNLYWYRQAAGRGLQLLFYSVGIGQISSEVPQNLSASRPQDRQFILSSKKLLLSDSGFYLCAWSVSGAEAFFGQGTRLTVV.

The chain joins TRBV7-9 to TRBJ2-7, with D tentatively TRBD2 (6 bases). The V gene's germline CDR1 is SEHNR and CDR2 FQNEAQ (reference sequence). This CDR3 spans 12 amino acids. Trimming shortened V by 8 bases and J by 6 bases, and 14 bases separated the two germline ends. This CDR3 reads CASRDFAGEQYF. The CDR3 DNA reads TGTGCCAGCCGGGACTTTGCTGGCGAGCAGTACTTC.

The chain has TRBV25-1 and TRBJ1-3; D is undetermined. The germline V gene encodes CDR1 MGHDK and CDR2 SYGVNS. V was shortened by 0 bases and J by 8 bases, with 17 bases between the two germline ends. The CDR3 sequence is 16 residues long. The CDR3, as DNA: TGTGCCAGCAGTGAATATGAAGCACTCCCCGGAGACACCATATATTTT. Translating gives CASSEYEALPGDTIYF.

This clone was recorded only once. J is TRBJ2-6 and V is TRBV9; a possible D gene is TRBD2 (5 bases). Germline lookup yields CDR1 SGDLS and CDR2 YYNGEE. The CDR3 is 17 amino acids. Between the trimmed V and J ends, which lost 2 bases and 2 bases, there was a span of 14 bases. The CDR3 region has the DNA TGTGCCAGCAGCGTCCCCCTTCACGGGGCTGGGGCCAACGTCCTGACTTTC. It encodes CASSVPLHGAGANVLTF.

V usage is TRBV25-1 and J usage is TRBJ1-3; perhaps TRBD1 as D (5 bases). The length of the CDR3 is 13 residues. The germline CDR1 and CDR2 sequences are MGHDK and SYGVNS. Trimming removed 3 bases at V and 4 bases at J, with 7 bases between. CDR3 protein: CASSDGGGNTIYF. The CDR3 DNA is TGTGCCAGCAGTGACGGGGGAGGAAACACCATATATTTT.

The rearrangement links TRBV6-5 to TRBJ1-5; D possibly corresponds to TRBD1 (5 bases). The V gene lost 6 bases and the J gene lost 10 bases, with 19 bases spanning the gap. The germline gives CDR1 MNHEY, CDR2 SVGAGI. The CDR3 consists of 14 residues. DNA for the CDR3: TGTGCCAGCAGCACGCGGGACCCCTGGCAACCCCAGCATTTT. This encodes CASSTRDPWQPQHF.

The chain employs TRBV7-2 and TRBJ1-2; D not resolved. Germline V gene sequence: CDR1 SGHTA, CDR2 FQGNSA. The CDR3 is 14 amino acids. V lost 3 bases and J 5 bases, leaving 13 bases between the germline ends. The CDR3 nucleotides are TGTGCCAGCAGCTTTACCGGGATTAGATATGGCTACACCTTC. Residues: CASSFTGIRYGYTF.

In its sample, this clone was seen a few times. The chain couples TRBV29-1 to TRBJ1-2; a weak D match, TRBD1 (5 bases). With 0 bases removed from V and 4 bases from J, the gap between germline ends came to 15 bases. This CDR3 contains 15 residues. CDR1 and CDR2 (germline): SQVTM, ANQGSEA. Here the CDR3 reads CSVEDNRNPFYGYTF. CDR3 DNA sequence: TGCAGCGTTGAAGATAACAGGAACCCCTTCTATGGCTACACCTTC. The entire variable domain, with the rest obtained from reference TRBV29-1 and TRBJ1-2, is as follows: SAVISQKPSRDICQRGTSLTIQCQVDSQVTMMFWYRQQPGQSLTLIATANQGSEATYESGFVIDKFPISRPNLTFSTLTVSNMSPEDSSIYLCSVEDNRNPFYGYTFGSGTRLTVV.

The J gene is TRBJ2-1, the V gene TRBV7-3; D not resolved. The CDR3 covers 13 residues. V lost 5 bases and J lost 10, with 15 bases in between. The germline V gene has CDR1 SGHTA and CDR2 FQGTGA. The CDR3 bases are TGTGCCAGCAGCGTAGTCGCCGGAGAGGAGCAGTTCTTC. Protein: CASSVVAGEEQFF. Full variable domain (remainder filled in from reference TRBV7-3 and TRBJ2-1): GAGVSQTPSNKVTEKGKYVELRCDPISGHTALYWYRQSLGQGPEFLIYFQGTGAADDSGLPNDRFFAVRPEGSVSTLKIQRTERGDSAVYLCASSVVAGEEQFFGPGTRLTVL.

This clone was counted a single time. The rearrangement uses TRBV21-1 and TRBJ1-4; the DNA was not used to check the table's D call, TRBD1. TRBV21-1 is reported as a pseudogene. CDR3 length: 12 residues. CDR3: CAGDRKPLKLFF. CDR3 bases: TGTGCCGGTGACAGAAAACCATTAAAACTGTTTTTT.

The chain joins TRBV5-6 to TRBJ2-7; TRBD2 agrees at 7 bases. The V gene's germline CDR1 is SGHDT and CDR2 YYEEEE. CDR3 size: 14 residues. V shed 2 bases and J 5 bases; nucleotides not matched to a gene: 7. The CDR3 coding sequence is TGTGCCAGCAGCTTCAGCGGGAAGGCCCACGAGCAGTACTTC. It codes for CASSFSGKAHEQYF.

J is TRBJ2-5 and V is TRBV3-1 (or the pseudogene TRBV3-2), with 8 bases lining up with TRBD2. Germline V gene sequence: CDR1 LGHDT, CDR2 YNNKEL (reference sequence). The CDR3 spans 14 residues. The V gene end was trimmed by 4 bases and the J gene end by 2 bases; junction bases not matched to a gene: 3. The CDR3 loop is CASSRTSGQETQYF. The CDR3 nucleotides are TGTGCCAGCAGCCGTACTAGCGGACAAGAGACCCAGTACTTC.